This T cell receptor (beta chain) was observed in a study of CD8+CD57+ T cells in acquired aplastic anemia. Whole-study findings and limits: Between patients and controls, twenty-nine CD8+ CDR3 sequences were found in common.

On this clonotype: No antigen is known for it.

Before being chosen for sequencing, patients had shown CD8+CD57+ cell expansion by flow cytometry. The TCR beta profiling, which covered VDJ combination and CDR3 sequence, was carried out using genomic DNA as the template. TCRdb reanalysed the reads using MiXCR and keeps one entry per CDR3 protein. The sample holds about 170,000 distinct CDR3 sequences, less than 60% seen once. The source material was sorted CD4+, CD8+, or CD8+CD57+ T cells (not recorded which) from PBMCs. The clonotype was recovered from a human donor with aplastic anemia.

The CDR3 here is CASSQADRSDTQYF. As DNA, the CDR3 is TGCGCCAGCAGCCAAGCCGACAGGAGCGATACGCAGTATTTT. The rearrangement joins TRBV4-3 to TRBJ2-3; possible D gene TRBD1, 6 bases. CDR1 is LGHNA, CDR2 YSLEER, per germline. Trimming took off 1 base at V and 6 bases at J, with 11 bases between the two ends. There are 14 residues in the CDR3.